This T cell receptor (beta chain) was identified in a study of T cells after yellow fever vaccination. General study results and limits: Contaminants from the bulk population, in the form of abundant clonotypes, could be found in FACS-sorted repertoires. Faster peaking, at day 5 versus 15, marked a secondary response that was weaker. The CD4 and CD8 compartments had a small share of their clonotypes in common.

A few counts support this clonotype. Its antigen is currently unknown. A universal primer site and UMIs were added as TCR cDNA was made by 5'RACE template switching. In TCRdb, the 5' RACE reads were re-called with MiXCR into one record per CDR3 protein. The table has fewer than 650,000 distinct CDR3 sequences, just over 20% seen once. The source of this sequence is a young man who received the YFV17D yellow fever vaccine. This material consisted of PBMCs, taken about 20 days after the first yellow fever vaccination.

In nucleotides, the CDR3 is TGCGCCAGCAGCCCTGGACAGACGAACACTGAAGCTTTCTTT. It is translated as CASSPGQTNTEAFF. The J gene is TRBJ1-1, the V gene TRBV4-1; possibly TRBD1 for D (6 bases). The germline V and J ends were trimmed by 4 bases and 1 base, with 10 bases remaining between them. Germline values: CDR1 MGHRA, CDR2 YSYEKL. The CDR3 is made up of 14 amino acids.